This TCR beta chain was observed in a study of cytomegalovirus exposure and HLA in healthy donors. Overall study: From approximately 170 million T cells, an earlier analysis saw roughly 110 million unique TCR beta sequences. Regarding the study as a whole: 150 or so TCR beta chains were listed as cytomegalovirus-associated. Most of the TCR beta V segments (in an earlier analysis) were productive either about 87% or about 30% of the time.

V was clipped by 5 bases and J by 4 bases, with 9 bases between them. The CDR3 loop spans 12 amino acids. Germline CDR1 is SGHVS and CDR2 is FQNEAQ. The PCR contained 60 Vbeta and 13 Jbeta primers. Some clones are missing from TCRdb's copy, which holds only in-frame ones; the method was immunoSEQ multiplex PCR. This sample has over 100,000 clones, with 81% found just once. Note on this clone: As yet, its antigen is unknown.

The sequence was obtained from a woman aged 25 to 39 in good health and CMV-seronegative. Sequencing was performed on PBMCs. The chain combines TRBV7-8 with TRBJ2-7; perhaps TRBD2 as D (6 bases). This CDR3 is CASSPGGYEQYF. The DNA for the CDR3 is TGTGCCAGCAGCCCTGGGGGGTACGAGCAGTACTTC.